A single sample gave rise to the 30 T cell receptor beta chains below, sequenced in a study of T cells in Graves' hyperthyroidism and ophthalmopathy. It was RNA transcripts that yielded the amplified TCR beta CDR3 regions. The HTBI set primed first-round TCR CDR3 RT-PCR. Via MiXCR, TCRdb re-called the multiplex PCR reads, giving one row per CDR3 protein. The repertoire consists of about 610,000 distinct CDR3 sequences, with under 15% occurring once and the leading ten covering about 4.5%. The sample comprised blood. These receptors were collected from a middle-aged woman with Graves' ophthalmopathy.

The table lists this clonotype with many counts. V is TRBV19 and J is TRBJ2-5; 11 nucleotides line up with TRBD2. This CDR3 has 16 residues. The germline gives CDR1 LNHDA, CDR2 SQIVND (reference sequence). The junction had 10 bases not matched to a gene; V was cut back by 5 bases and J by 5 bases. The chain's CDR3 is CASSSASGRKGETQYF. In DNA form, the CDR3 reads TGTGCCAGTAGTTCGGCTAGCGGGAGGAAAGGGGAGACCCAGTACTTC.

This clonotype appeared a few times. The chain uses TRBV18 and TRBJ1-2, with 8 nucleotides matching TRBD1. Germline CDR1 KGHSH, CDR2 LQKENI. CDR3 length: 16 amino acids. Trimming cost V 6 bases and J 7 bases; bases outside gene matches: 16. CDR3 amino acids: CASSPGQGLGSGGYTF. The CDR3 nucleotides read TGTGCCAGCTCGCCAGGACAGGGCTTAGGGTCCGGTGGCTACACCTTC. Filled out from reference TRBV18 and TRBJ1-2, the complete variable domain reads NAGVMQNPRHLVRRRGQEARLRCSPMKGHSHVYWYRQLPEEGLKFMVYLQKENIIDESGMPKERFSAEFPKEGPSILRIQQVVRGDSAAYFCASSPGQGLGSGGYTFGSGTRLTVV.

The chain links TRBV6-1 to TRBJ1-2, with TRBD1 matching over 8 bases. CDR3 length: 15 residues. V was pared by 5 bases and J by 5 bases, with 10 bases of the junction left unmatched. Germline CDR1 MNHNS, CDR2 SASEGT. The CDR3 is CASSPARDRRYGYTF. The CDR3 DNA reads TGTGCCAGCAGTCCTGCCCGGGACAGGCGATATGGCTACACCTTC.

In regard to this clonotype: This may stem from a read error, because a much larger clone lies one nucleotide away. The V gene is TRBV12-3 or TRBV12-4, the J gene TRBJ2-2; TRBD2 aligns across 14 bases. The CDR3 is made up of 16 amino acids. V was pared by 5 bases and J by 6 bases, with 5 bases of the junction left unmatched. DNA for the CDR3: TGTGCCAGCAGTCAGGGACTAGCGGGAGTGCCCGGGGAGCTGTTTTTT. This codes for CASSQGLAGVPGELFF.

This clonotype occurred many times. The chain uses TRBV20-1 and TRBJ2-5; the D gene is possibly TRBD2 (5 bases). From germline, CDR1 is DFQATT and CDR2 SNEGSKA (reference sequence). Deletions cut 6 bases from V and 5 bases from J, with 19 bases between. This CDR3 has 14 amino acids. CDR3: CSAPLRGWEETQYF. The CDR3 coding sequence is TGCAGTGCGCCTCTTCGGGGTTGGGAGGAGACCCAGTACTTC.

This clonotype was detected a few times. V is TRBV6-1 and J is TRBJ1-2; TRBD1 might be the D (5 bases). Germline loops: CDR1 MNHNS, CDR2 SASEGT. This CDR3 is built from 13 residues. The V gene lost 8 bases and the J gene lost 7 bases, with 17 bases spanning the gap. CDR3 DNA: TGTGCCAGCGGGGACGGGCTGGAGCGTGGCTACACCTTC. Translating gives CASGDGLERGYTF.

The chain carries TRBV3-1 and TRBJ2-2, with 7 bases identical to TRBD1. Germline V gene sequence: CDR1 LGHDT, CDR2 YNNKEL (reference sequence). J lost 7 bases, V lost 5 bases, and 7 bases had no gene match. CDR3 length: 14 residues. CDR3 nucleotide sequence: TGTGCCAGCAGCTTATCGACAGGGCACGGGGAGCTGTTTTTT. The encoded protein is CASSLSTGHGELFF.

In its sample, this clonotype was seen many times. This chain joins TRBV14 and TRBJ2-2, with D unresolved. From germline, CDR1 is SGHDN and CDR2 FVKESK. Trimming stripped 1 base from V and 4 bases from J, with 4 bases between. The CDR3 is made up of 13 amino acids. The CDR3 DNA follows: TGTGCCAGCAGCCAAGCGGCCACCGGGGAGCTGTTTTTT. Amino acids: CASSQAATGELFF.

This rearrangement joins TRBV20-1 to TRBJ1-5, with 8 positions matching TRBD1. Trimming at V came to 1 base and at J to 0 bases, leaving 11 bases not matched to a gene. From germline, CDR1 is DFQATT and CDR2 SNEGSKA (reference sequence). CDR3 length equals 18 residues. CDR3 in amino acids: CSARVPTGALDSNQPQHF. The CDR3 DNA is TGCAGTGCTAGAGTTCCGACAGGGGCTCTGGATAGCAATCAGCCCCAGCATTTT.

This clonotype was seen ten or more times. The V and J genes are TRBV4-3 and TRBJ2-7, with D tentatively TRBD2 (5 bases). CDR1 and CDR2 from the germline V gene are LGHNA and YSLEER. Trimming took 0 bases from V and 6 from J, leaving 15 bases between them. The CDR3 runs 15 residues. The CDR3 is CASSQDLGGLVEQYF. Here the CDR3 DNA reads TGCGCCAGCAGCCAAGACCTTGGAGGTCTAGTCGAGCAGTACTTC.

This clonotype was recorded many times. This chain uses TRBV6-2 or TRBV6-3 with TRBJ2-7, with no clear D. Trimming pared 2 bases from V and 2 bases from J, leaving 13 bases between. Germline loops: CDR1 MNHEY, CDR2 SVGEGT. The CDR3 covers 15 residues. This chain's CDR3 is CASSYLADPTYEQYF. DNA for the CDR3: TGTGCCAGCAGTTACCTGGCGGACCCAACCTACGAGCAGTACTTC.

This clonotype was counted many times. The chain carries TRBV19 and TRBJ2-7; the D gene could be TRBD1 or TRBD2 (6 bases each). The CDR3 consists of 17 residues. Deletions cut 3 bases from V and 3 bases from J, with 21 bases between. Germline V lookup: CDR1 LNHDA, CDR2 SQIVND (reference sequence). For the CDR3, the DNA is TGTGCCAGTAGTATTAAGGGTGACGGGGGCGGACGCTACGAGCAGTACTTC. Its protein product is CASSIKGDGGGRYEQYF.

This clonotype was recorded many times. This chain's CDR3 is CASSEGTSGMETQYF. Written as DNA, the CDR3 is TGTGCCAGCAGTGAAGGGACTAGCGGGATGGAGACCCAGTACTTC. The chain links TRBV2 to TRBJ2-5; TRBD2 matches 12 bases. Germline-derived CDR1 and CDR2 are SNHLY and FYNNEI. The CDR3 extends over 15 amino acids. V shed 1 base, J shed 5 bases, and the junction held 2 bases outside the gene matches.

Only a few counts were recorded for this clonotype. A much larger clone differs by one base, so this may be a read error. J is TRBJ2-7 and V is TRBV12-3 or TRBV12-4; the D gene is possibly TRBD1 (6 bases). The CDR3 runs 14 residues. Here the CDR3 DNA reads TGTGCCGGCAGAAAAATCGGGACATACGGCGAGCAGTACTTC. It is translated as CAGRKIGTYGEQYF.

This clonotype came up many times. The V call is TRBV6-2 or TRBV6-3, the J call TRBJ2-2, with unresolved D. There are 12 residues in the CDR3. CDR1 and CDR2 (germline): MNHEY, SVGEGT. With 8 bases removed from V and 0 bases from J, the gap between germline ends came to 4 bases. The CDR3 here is CASDSNTGELFF. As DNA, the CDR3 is TGTGCCAGCGACTCGAACACCGGGGAGCTGTTTTTT.

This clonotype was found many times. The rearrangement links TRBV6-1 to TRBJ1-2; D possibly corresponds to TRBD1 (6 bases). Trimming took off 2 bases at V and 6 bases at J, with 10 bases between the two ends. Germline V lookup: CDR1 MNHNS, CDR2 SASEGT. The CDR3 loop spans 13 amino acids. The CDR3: CASSEIGGDGYTF. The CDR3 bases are TGTGCCAGCAGTGAAATTGGGGGCGATGGCTACACCTTC.

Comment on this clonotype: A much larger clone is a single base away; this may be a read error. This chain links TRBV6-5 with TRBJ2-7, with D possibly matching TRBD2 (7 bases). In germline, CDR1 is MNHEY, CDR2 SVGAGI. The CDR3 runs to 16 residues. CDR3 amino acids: CGSSYSTRGGGHEQYF. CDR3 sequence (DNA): TGTGGCAGCAGTTACTCGACTCGAGGGGGAGGGCACGAGCAGTACTTC.

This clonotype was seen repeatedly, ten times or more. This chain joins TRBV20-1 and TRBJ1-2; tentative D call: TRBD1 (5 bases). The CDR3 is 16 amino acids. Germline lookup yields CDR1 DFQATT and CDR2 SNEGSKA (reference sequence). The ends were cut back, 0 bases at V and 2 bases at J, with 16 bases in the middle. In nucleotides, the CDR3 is TGCAGTGCTAGAGATGTCAGAGGAGGGGTAAACTATGGCTACACCTTC. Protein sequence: CSARDVRGGVNYGYTF.

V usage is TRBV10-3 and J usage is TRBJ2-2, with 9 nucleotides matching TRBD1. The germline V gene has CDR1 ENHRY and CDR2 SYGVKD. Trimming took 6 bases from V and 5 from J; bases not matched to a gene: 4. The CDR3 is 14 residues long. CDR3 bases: TGTGCCATCAGCGGACAGGGGCAGACCGGGGAGCTGTTTTTT. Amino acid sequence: CAISGQGQTGELFF.

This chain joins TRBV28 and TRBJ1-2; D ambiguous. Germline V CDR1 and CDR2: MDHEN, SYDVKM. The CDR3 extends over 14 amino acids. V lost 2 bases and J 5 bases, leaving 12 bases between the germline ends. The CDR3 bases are TGTGCCAGCAGTTTAATAAGGGTTCTATATGGCTACACCTTC. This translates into CASSLIRVLYGYTF.

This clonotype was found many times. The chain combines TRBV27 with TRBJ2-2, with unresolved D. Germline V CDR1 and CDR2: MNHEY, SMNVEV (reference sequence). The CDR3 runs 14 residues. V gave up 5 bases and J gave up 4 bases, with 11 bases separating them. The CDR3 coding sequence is TGTGCCAGCAGTGTGGGATCGGGCACCGGGGAGCTGTTTTTT. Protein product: CASSVGSGTGELFF.

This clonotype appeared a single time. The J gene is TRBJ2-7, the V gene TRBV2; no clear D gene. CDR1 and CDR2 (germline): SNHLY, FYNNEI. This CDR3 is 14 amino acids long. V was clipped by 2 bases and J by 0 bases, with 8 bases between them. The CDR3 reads CASSEHSNSYEQYF. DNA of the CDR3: TGTGCCAGCAGTGAACATAGTAACTCCTACGAGCAGTACTTC.

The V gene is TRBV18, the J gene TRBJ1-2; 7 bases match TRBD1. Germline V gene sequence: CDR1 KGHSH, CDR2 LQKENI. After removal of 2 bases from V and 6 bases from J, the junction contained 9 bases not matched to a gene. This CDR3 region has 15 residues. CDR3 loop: CASSPGTAGFDGYTF. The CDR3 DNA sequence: TGTGCCAGCTCACCAGGGACAGCGGGGTTTGATGGCTACACCTTC.

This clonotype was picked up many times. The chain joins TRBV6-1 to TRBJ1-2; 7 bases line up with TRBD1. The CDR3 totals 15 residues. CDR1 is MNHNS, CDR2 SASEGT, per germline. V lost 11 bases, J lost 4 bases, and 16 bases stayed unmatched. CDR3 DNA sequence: TGTGCCGGCCAGGGAACAGGGGAAGGCTCCTATGGCTACACCTTC. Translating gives CAGQGTGEGSYGYTF.

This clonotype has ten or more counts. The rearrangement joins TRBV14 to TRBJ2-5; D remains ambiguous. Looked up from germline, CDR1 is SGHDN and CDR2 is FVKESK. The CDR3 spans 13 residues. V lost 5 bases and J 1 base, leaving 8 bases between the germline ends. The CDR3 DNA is TGTGCCAGCAGCGGGGTAATCCAAGAGACCCAGTACTTC. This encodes CASSGVIQETQYF.

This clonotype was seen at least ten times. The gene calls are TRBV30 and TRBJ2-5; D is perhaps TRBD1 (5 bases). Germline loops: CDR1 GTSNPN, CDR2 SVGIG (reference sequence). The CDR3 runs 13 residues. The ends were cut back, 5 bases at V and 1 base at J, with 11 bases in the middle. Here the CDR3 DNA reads TGTGCCTGGTTAGGGGTCAGCCAAGAGACCCAGTACTTC. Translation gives CAWLGVSQETQYF.

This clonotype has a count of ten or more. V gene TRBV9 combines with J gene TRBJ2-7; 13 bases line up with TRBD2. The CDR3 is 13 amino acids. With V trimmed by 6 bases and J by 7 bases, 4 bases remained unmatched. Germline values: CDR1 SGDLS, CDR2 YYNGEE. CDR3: CASNRLAGGEQYF. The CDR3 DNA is TGTGCCAGCAACAGACTAGCGGGAGGTGAGCAGTACTTC.

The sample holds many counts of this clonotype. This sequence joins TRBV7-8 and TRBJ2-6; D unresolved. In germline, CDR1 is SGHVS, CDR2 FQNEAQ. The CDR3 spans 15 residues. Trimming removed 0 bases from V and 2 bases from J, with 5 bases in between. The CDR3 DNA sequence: TGTGCCAGCAGCTTAGCGTCTCCTGGGGCCAACGTCCTGACTTTC. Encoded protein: CASSLASPGANVLTF.

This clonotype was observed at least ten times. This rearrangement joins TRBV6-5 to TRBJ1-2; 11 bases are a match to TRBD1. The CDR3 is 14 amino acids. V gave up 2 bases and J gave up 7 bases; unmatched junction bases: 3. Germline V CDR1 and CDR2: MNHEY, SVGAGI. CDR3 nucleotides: TGTGCCAGCAGTTACGGGGACAGGGGGGCTGGCTACACCTTC. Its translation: CASSYGDRGAGYTF.

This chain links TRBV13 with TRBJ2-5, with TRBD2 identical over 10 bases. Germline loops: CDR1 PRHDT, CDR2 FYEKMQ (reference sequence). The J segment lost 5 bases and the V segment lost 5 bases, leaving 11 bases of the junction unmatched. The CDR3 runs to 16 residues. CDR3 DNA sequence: TGTGCCAGCAGCCCCAGCGGGAGGGCCATTCCGGAGACCCAGTACTTC. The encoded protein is CASSPSGRAIPETQYF.